This T cell receptor beta chain was sequenced in a study of T cell responses to AZD1222 COVID-19 vaccine. The study, taken as a whole, reports: Donors were chiefly white British, with a greater number of females, and clonal diversity was perhaps underestimated.

To note about this clone: Its cognate antigen is unknown.

Assay: immunoSEQ multiplex PCR; the TCRdb copy retains only in-frame clones and omits some. This sample has around 150,000 clones, with 90% found just once. Specimen: peripheral blood, collected 28 days after the second AZD1222 dose. The sequence was obtained from an adult who received the AZD1222 COVID-19 vaccine.

This chain's CDR3 is CASSPSGRLSYEQYF. CDR3 nucleotides: TGTGCCAGCAGCCCCAGCGGGAGACTCTCCTACGAGCAGTACTTC. The rearrangement uses TRBV7-2 and TRBJ2-7, with 8 bases lining up with TRBD2. V shed 5 bases and J 0 bases; nucleotides not matched to a gene: 6. The CDR3 covers 15 residues. Germline CDR1 reads SGHTA; CDR2 reads FQGNSA.